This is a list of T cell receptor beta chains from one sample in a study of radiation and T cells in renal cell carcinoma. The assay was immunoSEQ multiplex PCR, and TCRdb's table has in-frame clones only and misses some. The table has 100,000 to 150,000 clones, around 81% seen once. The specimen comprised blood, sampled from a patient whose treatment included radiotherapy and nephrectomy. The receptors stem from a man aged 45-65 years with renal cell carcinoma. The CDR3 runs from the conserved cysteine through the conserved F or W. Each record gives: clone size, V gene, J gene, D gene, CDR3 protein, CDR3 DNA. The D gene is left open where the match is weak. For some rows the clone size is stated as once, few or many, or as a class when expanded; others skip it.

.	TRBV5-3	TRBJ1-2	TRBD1	CASRQGNYGYTF	TGTGCCAGCAGACAGGGCAACTATGGCTACACCTTC
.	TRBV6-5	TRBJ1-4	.	CASSYSEQGGKLFF	TGTGCCAGCAGTTACTCGGAACAGGGTGGAAAACTGTTTTTT
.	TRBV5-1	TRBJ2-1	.	CASSKGTRLYNEQFF	TGCGCCAGCAGCAAGGGGACGAGACTTTACAATGAGCAGTTCTTC
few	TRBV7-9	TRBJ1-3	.	CASSFGGFGNTIYF	TGTGCCAGCAGCTTCGGGGGCTTTGGAAACACCATATATTTT
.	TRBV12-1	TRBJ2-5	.	CATSETQYF	TGTGCCACCTCAGAGACCCAGTACTTC
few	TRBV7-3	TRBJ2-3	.	CASSLILTALDTQYF	TGTGCCAGCAGCCTGATCTTGACCGCGTTAGATACGCAGTATTTT
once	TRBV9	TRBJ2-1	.	CASSVVNSAGEQFF	TGTGCCAGCAGCGTAGTTAACTCCGCGGGCGAGCAGTTCTTC
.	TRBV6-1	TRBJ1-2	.	CASSAARSADYGYTF	TGTGCCAGCAGTGCAGCCCGGAGTGCGGACTATGGCTACACCTTC
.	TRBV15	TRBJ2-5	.	CATSRDPGQQETQYF	TGTGCCACCAGCAGAGACCCGGGACAACAGGAGACCCAGTACTTC
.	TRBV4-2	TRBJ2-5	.	CASSQDTRLGQETQYF	TGTGCCAGCAGCCAAGATACCCGACTAGGACAAGAGACCCAGTACTTC
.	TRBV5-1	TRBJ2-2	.	CASSSSGYGAGELFF	TGCGCCAGCAGCTCCTCAGGGTATGGAGCCGGGGAGCTGTTTTTT
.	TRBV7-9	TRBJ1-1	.	CASSLLGTEAFF	TGTGCCAGCAGCTTATTGGGTACTGAAGCTTTCTTT
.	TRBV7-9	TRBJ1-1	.	CASSLVRDEAFF	TGTGCCAGCAGCTTAGTCAGGGATGAAGCTTTCTTT
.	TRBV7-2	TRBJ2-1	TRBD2	CASSLGASGAYNEQFF	TGTGCCAGCAGCTTAGGAGCTAGCGGGGCCTACAATGAGCAGTTCTTC
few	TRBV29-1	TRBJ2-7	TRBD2	CSVRRLAGKAYEQYF	TGCAGCGTGCGCAGACTAGCGGGAAAGGCCTACGAGCAGTACTTC
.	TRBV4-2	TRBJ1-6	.	CASSQEAGSYNSPLHF	TGTGCCAGCAGCCAAGAGGCGGGATCCTATAATTCACCCCTCCACTTT
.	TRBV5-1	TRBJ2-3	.	CASSLPDSTDTQYF	TGCGCCAGCAGCTTGCCGGATAGCACAGATACGCAGTATTTT
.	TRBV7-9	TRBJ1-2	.	CASSLQGIDGYTF	TGTGCCAGCAGCTTACAGGGGATAGATGGCTACACCTTC
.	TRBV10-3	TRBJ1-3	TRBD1	CAIRSTGTGLSGNTIYF	TGTGCCATCAGATCTACCGGGACAGGACTATCTGGAAACACCATATATTTT
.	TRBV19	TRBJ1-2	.	CASSSGIRYGYTF	TGTGCCAGTAGTTCCGGGATCCGCTATGGCTACACCTTC
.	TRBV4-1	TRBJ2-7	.	CASSQDRGQFYEQYF	TGCGCCAGCAGCCAAGACCGCGGCCAATTCTACGAGCAGTACTTC
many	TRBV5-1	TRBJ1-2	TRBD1	CASSSTGVADYGYTF	TGCGCCAGCAGCTCCACAGGGGTTGCCGACTATGGCTACACCTTC
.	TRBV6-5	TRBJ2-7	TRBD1	CASSYTGQGQGYEQYF	TGTGCCAGCAGTTACACAGGACAGGGCCAGGGTTACGAGCAGTACTTC
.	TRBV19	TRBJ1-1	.	CASSIVTNTEAFF	TGTGCCAGTAGTATAGTGACGAACACTGAAGCTTTCTTT
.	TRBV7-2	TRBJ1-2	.	CASSPRQPTQGYTF	TGTGCCAGCAGCCCTCGACAACCCACACAGGGCTACACCTTC
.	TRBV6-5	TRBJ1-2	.	CASSYSQEFYGYTF	TGTGCCAGCAGTTACTCACAGGAGTTTTATGGCTACACCTTC
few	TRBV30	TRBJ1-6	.	CAWSGATVANSPLHF	TGTGCCTGGAGTGGAGCTACAGTGGCGAATTCACCCCTCCACTTT
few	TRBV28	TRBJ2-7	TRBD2	CASRTGLDYYEQYF	TGTGCCAGCAGGACCGGACTAGATTACTACGAGCAGTACTTC
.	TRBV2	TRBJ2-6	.	CASMQDPSGANVLTF	TGTGCCAGCATGCAGGATCCCTCTGGGGCCAACGTCCTGACTTTC
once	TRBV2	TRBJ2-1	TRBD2	CASTRAGGRDEQFF	TGTGCCAGCACCCGAGCGGGAGGGAGGGATGAGCAGTTCTTC
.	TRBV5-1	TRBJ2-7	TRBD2	CASSPAGGRSSYEQYF	TGCGCCAGCAGCCCCGCGGGGGGTAGGAGCTCCTACGAGCAGTACTTC
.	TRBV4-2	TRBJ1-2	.	CASSPTTLDRMYGYTF	TGTGCCAGCAGCCCCACGACACTTGACAGGATGTATGGCTACACCTTC
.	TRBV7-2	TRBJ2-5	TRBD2	CASSPWTSGRAETQYF	TGTGCCAGCAGCCCCTGGACTAGCGGGAGGGCCGAGACCCAGTACTTC
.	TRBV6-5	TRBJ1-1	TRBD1	CASSPRGQGNTEAFF	TGTGCCAGCAGCCCCAGGGGGCAAGGGAACACTGAAGCTTTCTTT
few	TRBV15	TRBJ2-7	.	CATSRPKYPGSYEQYF	TGTGCCACCAGCAGGCCAAAGTATCCAGGGTCCTACGAGCAGTACTTC
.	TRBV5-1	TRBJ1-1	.	CASSFNPGNERAFF	TGCGCCAGCAGCTTTAATCCGGGAAACGAGAGAGCTTTCTTT
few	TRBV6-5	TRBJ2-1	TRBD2	CASSTSGINEQFF	TGTGCCAGCTCGACTAGCGGGATCAATGAGCAGTTCTTC
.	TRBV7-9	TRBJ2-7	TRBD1	CASSLLGGTGGAYEQYF	TGTGCCAGCAGCCTCTTAGGTGGGACAGGGGGCGCCTACGAGCAGTACTTC
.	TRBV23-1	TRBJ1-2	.	CASIKVGDYGYTF	TGCGCCAGCATAAAGGTCGGAGACTATGGCTACACCTTC
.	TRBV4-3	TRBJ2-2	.	CASSQRRSNTGELFF	TGCGCCAGCAGCCAACGTAGATCGAACACCGGGGAGCTGTTTTTT
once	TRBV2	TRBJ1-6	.	CASRGRDTYNSPLHF	TGTGCCAGCAGAGGCCGGGACACCTATAATTCACCCCTCCACTTT
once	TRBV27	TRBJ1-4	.	CASSFRGWDEKLFF	TGTGCCAGCAGTTTCCGCGGGTGGGATGAAAAACTGTTTTTT
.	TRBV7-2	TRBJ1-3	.	CASSLELRPSGNTIYF	TGTGCCAGCAGCTTAGAACTTCGCCCCTCTGGAAACACCATATATTTT